The clone carrying this T cell receptor (beta chain) has only a few counts. This CDR3 comprises 15 residues. The germline gives CDR1 SGHTA, CDR2 FQGNSA. V was clipped by 4 bases and J by 4 bases; unmatched bases: 8. The data were taken from a study of blood T cells in healthy people across ages. Through a sample-barcoded 5' primer and a J-beta primer mix, a second PCR was run for 7 to 11 cycles. Unique molecular identifiers of 12 random nucleotides labeled each cDNA. MiXCR, applied by TCRdb to the 5' RACE reads, yields one record per CDR3 protein. The data contain some 640,000 distinct CDR3 sequences, approximately 49% of them seen just once; the ten biggest clones take up 30% to 35%.

The sequence was obtained from a woman aged 60 to 75 in good health. The sequenced sample was blood. The chain is built from TRBV7-2 and TRBJ1-2; 8 bases are shared with TRBD1. CDR3 amino acids: CASSSRTGISYGYTF. CDR3 sequence (DNA): TGTGCCAGCAGCTCGAGGACAGGGATCAGCTATGGCTACACCTTC.